This entry lists 5 T cell receptor beta chains sequenced from one sample in a study of shared clonotypes between healthy human individuals. TCRdb's copy holds only in-frame clones and misses some; the assay was immunoSEQ multiplex PCR. Counted here are under 1,100,000 clones, about 75% occurring once; the ten biggest clones make up 1.4%. The sample comprised memory CD4+ T cells sorted from blood. Subset meaning: CD45RA-negative fraction. The receptor source for this set is a man between 18 and 35 years old in good health.

The J gene is TRBJ1-6, the V gene TRBV7-2; TRBD1 might be the D (5 bases). Trimming pared 5 bases from V and 6 bases from J, leaving 14 bases between. Germline assignment: CDR1 SGHTA and CDR2 FQGNSA. The CDR3 loop spans 15 amino acids. The CDR3: CASSAGTFGNSPLHF. The CDR3 region has the DNA TGTGCCAGCAGCGCCGGGACGTTCGGTAATTCACCCCTCCACTTT.

V usage is TRBV6-1 and J usage is TRBJ1-5; 7 nucleotides match TRBD1. Germline V gene sequence: CDR1 MNHNS, CDR2 SASEGT. The CDR3 extends over 15 amino acids. V lost 3 bases to trimming and J lost 4 bases; unmatched junction nucleotides: 6. The CDR3 region has the DNA TGTGCCAGCAGTGAGTCCTACAGGGGTAATCAGCCCCAGCATTTT. Translated, it gives CASSESYRGNQPQHF.

V usage is TRBV6-1 and J usage is TRBJ1-2, with 7 positions matching TRBD1. The germline CDR1 and CDR2 sequences are MNHNS and SASEGT. V dropped 6 bases and J dropped 4; count of bases not matched to a gene: 8. This CDR3 region has 14 residues. CDR3 DNA sequence: TGTGCCAGCAGCGTAGAGGGACAGCTCTATGGCTACACCTTC. Its translation: CASSVEGQLYGYTF.

This clone has at least ten counts. The sample holds other DNA sequences that translate to the same CDR3. J is TRBJ1-1 and V is TRBV9, with 9 bases that match TRBD1. Per germline, CDR1 SGDLS and CDR2 YYNGEE. The CDR3 runs to 18 residues. Losses at the gene ends were 0 bases for V and 0 bases for J; bases not matched to a gene: 9. CDR3 loop: CASSVVLWTGVVNTEAFF. CDR3 coding DNA: TGTGCCAGCAGCGTAGTTCTTTGGACAGGGGTTGTGAACACTGAAGCTTTCTTT.

The rearrangement uses TRBV9 and TRBJ2-7; D ambiguous. Trimming cost V 0 bases and J 7 bases, with 17 bases left between them. The CDR3 length is 15 residues. CDR1 and CDR2 (germline): SGDLS, YYNGEE. CDR3 bases: TGTGCCAGCAGCGTAGAGGAGTTTTTGGCTGGAGAGCAGTACTTC. This encodes CASSVEEFLAGEQYF.